This entry describes one T cell receptor beta chain. Its antigen is not known. TCRdb's copy holds only in-frame clones and misses some; the assay was immunoSEQ multiplex PCR. The sample carries more than 65,000 clones, 85% to 90% recorded once. Trimming at V came to 4 bases and at J to 3 bases, leaving 11 bases not matched to a gene. CDR3 length equals 16 residues. Germline V gene data show CDR1 as MNHEY and CDR2 as SMNVEV (reference sequence). The data were taken from a study of graft-versus-host responses after intestinal transplantation. Study-wide background: Multivisceral, liver-intestinal, or isolated intestinal grafts were transplanted into recipients. Findings and limits, study-wide: Detected in recipient marrow were GvH clones, some of which were first observed in ileum or blood. Graft-donor T cell macrochimerism coincided with high graft-versus-host to host-versus-graft clonal ratios in allografts.

The V gene is TRBV27, the J gene TRBJ2-7, with TRBD1 matching 8 bases. The clonotype was recovered from a human donor who received an intestinal transplant. Specimen: unstimulated CD4+ T cells sorted from spleen or lymph node cells, collected before intestinal transplant. The CDR3 loop reads CASSSPSGQGGYEQYF. The CDR3 coding sequence is TGTGCCAGCAGTTCCCCCTCCGGACAGGGAGGCTACGAGCAGTACTTC.